By share of the sample, the clone carrying this T cell receptor beta chain is medium-sized. Its antigen is still unknown. Treatment denoted: randomized to nivolumab then ipilimumab (arm A) or the reverse (arm B). The method was immunoSEQ multiplex PCR; TCRdb's version includes in-frame clones alone and lacks a portion of them. The repertoire holds more than 5,500 clones, with around 23% as singletons. This entry belongs to a study of sequential checkpoint blockade in melanoma. Study context: DNA from more than 75 pretreatment tumor samples underwent TCRβ immunosequencing.

This CDR3 region has 16 residues. The germline V gene has CDR1 SGHNT and CDR2 YENEEA. Trimming removed 0 bases at V and 4 bases at J, with 14 bases between. Study conclusions and caveats: PD-L1 staining and CD8+ counts, not mutational load, tracked tumor T-cell clonality. Clinical benefit was about 30 times likelier when tumor T-cell fraction and clonality increased.

The rearrangement uses TRBV11-3 and TRBJ2-3; D gene unclear. Here the sequenced sample was tumor tissue (inferred from file names), taken from a patient given nivolumab and ipilimumab in sequence. The source of this sequence is a human donor with melanoma. The CDR3 DNA is TGTGCCAGCAGCTTAGATCAGCCCGTTGTAGCAGATACGCAGTATTTT. This encodes CASSLDQPVVADTQYF.